The 2 T cell receptor beta chains presented below share a single source sample, sequenced in a study of OX40 agonist ivuxolimab in advanced cancers. TCRdb's copy holds only in-frame clones and misses some; the assay was immunoSEQ multiplex PCR. The table has about 55,000 clones, around nine tenths seen once. The sample was CD4+ or CD8+ T cells sorted from blood, taken in a trial of the OX40 agonist ivuxolimab. These receptors were collected from an adult with an advanced solid tumor such as melanoma, head and neck, liver or kidney cancer.

This clone was found a few times. The V call is TRBV18, the J call TRBJ1-2, with a weak D call TRBD1 (6 bases). The CDR3 is 14 amino acids. Per germline, CDR1 KGHSH and CDR2 LQKENI. V was clipped by 0 bases and J by 5 bases, with 10 bases between them. CDR3 sequence reads: CASSPPSGAYGYTF. The CDR3 DNA reads TGTGCCAGCTCACCACCGTCAGGGGCATATGGCTACACCTTC.

The rearrangement uses TRBV5-1 and TRBJ2-3; D may be TRBD1 (5 bases). This CDR3 comprises 16 residues. Germline assignment: CDR1 SGHRS and CDR2 YFSETQ. V was pared by 6 bases and J by 0 bases, with 17 bases between. The CDR3 region has the DNA TGCGCCAGCAAGGGTTTTCCGGACACTAGCACAGATACGCAGTATTTT. Amino acid sequence: CASKGFPDTSTDTQYF.